This T cell receptor (beta chain) comes out of a study of early T cells in non-severe SARS-CoV-2 infection. Note on this clonotype: Antigen specificity is unknown.

The CDR3 runs to 14 residues. In germline, CDR1 is SGHDN, CDR2 FVKESK. V lost 1 base, J lost 4 bases, and 11 bases lay in between. Each single cDNA molecule received a unique molecular identifier. TCRdb fed the 5' RACE reads into MiXCR, producing one record per CDR3 protein. The sample carries roughly 69,000 distinct CDR3 sequences, about 9% recorded once. Broader study findings: Anti-spike CD8 specificities were favored by VDJdb matching, whose results missed private and CD4 specificities.

Input material: whole blood. The chain couples TRBV14 to TRBJ2-7, with D tentatively TRBD1 or TRBD2 (5 bases each). This TCR derives from an adult who was a healthcare worker with PCR-confirmed SARS-CoV-2 infection or an uninfected control (not recorded which). CDR3 DNA sequence: TGTGCCAGCAGCCAAGGTGGGGGAACGTACGAGCAGTACTTC. This sequence encodes CASSQGGGTYEQYF.